This TCR beta chain was identified in a study of blood T cells in healthy people across ages. For the study at large: Roughly one uniquely barcoded beta molecule per two T cells was captured.

A sample-barcoded 5' primer and a J-beta primer mix were used in a second PCR of roughly 7 to 12 cycles. Tags on each cDNA molecule came from a template-switch adaptor with 12 random nucleotides. TCRdb re-analysed the 5' RACE reads in MiXCR, keeping a single row per CDR3 protein. The sample has about 1 million distinct CDR3 sequences, about 23% seen once. Comments on this clonotype: Antigen unknown.

General study findings and limits: In older individuals, TCR beta diversity per million T cells was lower, falling roughly linearly with age.

The germline gives CDR1 SQVTM, CDR2 ANQGSEA. Trimming stripped 0 bases from V and 3 bases from J, with 8 bases between. The CDR3 is 14 residues long. These sequences were also reported in another study, on T cells of mothers and their children. That study reports: The yield was over 9.5 million TCR beta CDR3 reads from each mother and a few million from each child.

The source material was blood. The TCR sequence derives from a girl between 2 and 10 years old in good health. The rearrangement links TRBV29-1 to TRBJ2-2; D unclear. Here the CDR3 reads CSVEDGKHTGELFF. As DNA, the CDR3 is TGCAGCGTTGAAGATGGAAAACACACCGGGGAGCTGTTTTTT.